The clone carrying this TCR beta chain came up once. The antigen remains undetermined. A multiplex PCR was run with 60 Vbeta primers and 13 Jbeta primers. Libraries were prepared by immunoSEQ multiplex PCR; TCRdb keeps only in-frame clonotypes and omits some of them. The repertoire holds roughly 150,000 clones, with about 75% as singletons. This entry comes from a study of cytomegalovirus exposure and HLA in healthy donors. Study-wide findings and caveats: Using a false discovery rate of 0.05, a later analysis showed that approximately 16,000 TCR beta sequences were associated with HLA alleles. An analysis was carried out at a later point. It showed that HLA-associated TCR beta chains were more clonally expanded than equally common non-associated chains. Most TCR sequences showed up rarely, but some public TCRs showed up in many donors.

In germline, CDR1 is MNHEY, CDR2 SVGAGI. The J segment lost 5 bases and the V segment lost 7 bases, leaving 10 bases of the junction unmatched. The CDR3 loop spans 15 amino acids. The sample comprised PBMCs. The sequence was collected from a man aged 18 to 30 in good health and CMV-seropositive. The rearrangement joins TRBV6-5 to TRBJ2-5, with 10 nucleotides matching TRBD2. CDR3 loop: CASKATSGMVETQYF. The CDR3 DNA reads TGTGCCAGCAAAGCTACTAGCGGGATGGTGGAGACCCAGTACTTC.